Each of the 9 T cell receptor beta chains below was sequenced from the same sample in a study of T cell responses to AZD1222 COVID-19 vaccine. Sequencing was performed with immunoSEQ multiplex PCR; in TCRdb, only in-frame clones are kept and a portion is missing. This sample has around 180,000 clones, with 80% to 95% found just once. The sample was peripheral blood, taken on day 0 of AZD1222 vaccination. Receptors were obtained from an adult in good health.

The chain's CDR3 is CASSQDWRGYTF. The CDR3 nucleotides read TGTGCCAGCAGCCAAGATTGGCGGGGCTACACCTTC. The chain links TRBV3-1 (or the pseudogene TRBV3-2) to TRBJ1-2, with unresolved D. V was pared by 0 bases and J by 8 bases, with 7 bases between. This CDR3 spans 12 amino acids. CDR1 is LGHDT, CDR2 YNNKEL, per germline (reference sequence).

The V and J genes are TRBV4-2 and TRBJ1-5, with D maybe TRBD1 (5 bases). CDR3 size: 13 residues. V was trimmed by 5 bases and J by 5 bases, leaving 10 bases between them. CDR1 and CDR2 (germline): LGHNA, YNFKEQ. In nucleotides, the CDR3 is TGTGCCAGCAGCACAGGTAACGATCAGCCCCAGCATTTT. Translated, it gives CASSTGNDQPQHF.

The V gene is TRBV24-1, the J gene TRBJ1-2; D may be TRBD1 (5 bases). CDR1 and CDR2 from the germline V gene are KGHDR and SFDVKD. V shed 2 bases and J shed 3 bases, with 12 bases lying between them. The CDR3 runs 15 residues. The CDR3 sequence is CATSDYSGSDYGYTF. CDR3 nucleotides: TGTGCCACCAGTGATTATTCAGGGTCGGACTATGGCTACACCTTC.

Here the CDR3 DNA reads TGTGCCAGCAGTTCCCAACCGGGACATCGCGAGCAGTACTTC. Encoded protein: CASSSQPGHREQYF. J is TRBJ2-7 and V is TRBV6-5, with D perhaps TRBD1 (6 bases). Trimming removed 4 bases at V and 6 bases at J, with 16 bases between. There are 14 residues in the CDR3. CDR1 and CDR2 from the germline V gene are MNHEY and SVGAGI.

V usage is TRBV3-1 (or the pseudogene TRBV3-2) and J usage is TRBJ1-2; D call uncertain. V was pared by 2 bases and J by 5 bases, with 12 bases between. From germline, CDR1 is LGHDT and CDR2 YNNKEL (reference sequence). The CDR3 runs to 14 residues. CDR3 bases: TGTGCCAGCAGCCAAAACTGGGAAATATATGGCTACACCTTC. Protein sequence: CASSQNWEIYGYTF.

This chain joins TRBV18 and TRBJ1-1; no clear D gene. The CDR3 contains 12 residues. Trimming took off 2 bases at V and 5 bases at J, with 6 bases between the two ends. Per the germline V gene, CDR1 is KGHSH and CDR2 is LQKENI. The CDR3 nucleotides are TGTGCCAGCTCACCAGTTGTTACTGAAGCTTTCTTT. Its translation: CASSPVVTEAFF. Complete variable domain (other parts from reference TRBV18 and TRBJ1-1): NAGVMQNPRHLVRRRGQEARLRCSPMKGHSHVYWYRQLPEEGLKFMVYLQKENIIDESGMPKERFSAEFPKEGPSILRIQQVVRGDSAAYFCASSPVVTEAFFGQGTRLTVV.

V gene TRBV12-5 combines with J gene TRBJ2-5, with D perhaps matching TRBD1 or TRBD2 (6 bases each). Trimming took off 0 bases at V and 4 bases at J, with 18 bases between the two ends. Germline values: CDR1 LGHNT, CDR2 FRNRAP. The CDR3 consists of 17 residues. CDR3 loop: CASGLVRGQGIRETQYF. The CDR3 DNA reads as TGTGCTAGTGGTTTGGTCCGGGGGCAGGGGATTCGAGAGACCCAGTACTTC. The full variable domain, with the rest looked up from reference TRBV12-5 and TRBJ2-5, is DARVTQTPRHKVTEMGQEVTMRCQPILGHNTVFWYRQTMMQGLELLAYFRNRAPLDDSGMPKDRFSAEMPDATLATLKIQPSEPRDSAVYFCASGLVRGQGIRETQYFGPGTRLLVL.

DNA for the CDR3: TGTGCCAGCAGCTTGCCTACACAGGGCTTCTATGGCTACACCTTC. Translating it yields CASSLPTQGFYGYTF. J is TRBJ1-2 and V is TRBV5-4; tentatively, D is TRBD1 (6 bases). The V gene lost 1 base and the J gene lost 4 bases, with 14 bases spanning the gap. The CDR3 has 15 residues. Per germline, CDR1 SGHNT and CDR2 YYREEE (reference sequence).

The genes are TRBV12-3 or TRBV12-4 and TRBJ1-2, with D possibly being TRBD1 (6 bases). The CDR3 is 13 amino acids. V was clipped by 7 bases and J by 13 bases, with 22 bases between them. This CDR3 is CASTPGGGGGGTF. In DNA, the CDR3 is TGTGCCAGCACTCCAGGAGGGGGAGGGGGAGGCACCTTC.